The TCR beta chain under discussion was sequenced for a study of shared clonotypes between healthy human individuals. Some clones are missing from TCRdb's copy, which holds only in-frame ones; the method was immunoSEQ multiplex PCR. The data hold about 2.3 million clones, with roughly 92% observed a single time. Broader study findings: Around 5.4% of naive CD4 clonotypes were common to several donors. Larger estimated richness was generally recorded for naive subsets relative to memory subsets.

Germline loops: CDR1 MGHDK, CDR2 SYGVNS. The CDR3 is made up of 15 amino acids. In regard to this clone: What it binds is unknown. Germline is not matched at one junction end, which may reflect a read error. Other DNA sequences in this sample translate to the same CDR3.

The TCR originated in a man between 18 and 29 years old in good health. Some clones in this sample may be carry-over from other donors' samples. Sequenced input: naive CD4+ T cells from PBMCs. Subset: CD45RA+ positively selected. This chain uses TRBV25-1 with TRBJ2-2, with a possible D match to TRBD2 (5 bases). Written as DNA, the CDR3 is TGTGCCAGCAGTGATCTCACAAGAAACACCGGGGAGCTGTTCTTT. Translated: CASSDLTRNTGELFF.